The present T cell receptor (beta chain) was sequenced within a study of blood T cell repertoires in COVID-19. Study at large: COVID-19 samples, acute and convalescent, were from the United States, Italy and Spain. Sample material is recorded as cDNA or gDNA derived from T cells, B-cell-depleted T cells, or PBMCs.

This clone was counted a few times. Authors' data handling: By means of reference gene primer amplification, nucleated cell counts were estimated. Method: immunoSEQ multiplex PCR; TCRdb's copy keeps in-frame clones and lacks some. V and J calls and clone size are as listed in that table; D and trimming were resolved from the DNA. The sample holds approximately 140,000 clones, approximately 80% seen once. This receptor was identified in a human donor in a cohort sampled during active COVID-19. The sample taken for sequencing was peripheral blood.

Here the CDR3 reads CASSSPHLNTEAFF. DNA for the CDR3: TGTGCCAGCAGCTCGCCCCACTTAAACACTGAAGCTTTCTTT. This chain connects TRBV5-4 to TRBJ1-1; D remains unclear. V was trimmed by 3 bases and J by 2 bases, leaving 11 bases between them. CDR3 length: 14 residues. Germline CDR1 and CDR2: SGHNT and YYREEE (reference sequence).